The T cell receptor beta chain described here comes from a study of CD8+ T cells in alopecia areata. At the level of the study: Those treated were given oral tofacitinib at 5 to 10 mg twice daily.

Extracted RNA was reverse transcribed, and the resulting cDNA served as sequencing template. Generated by immunoSEQ multiplex PCR, the TCRdb table keeps only in-frame clones and is missing some. The sample has 90,000 to 150,000 clones, about 50% seen once. Treatment meaning: oral pan-JAK inhibitor, 5-10 mg twice daily. The CDR3 is made up of 15 amino acids. V was cut by 0 bases and J by 2 bases, with 10 bases left in between. CDR1 is SGDLS, CDR2 YYNGEE, per germline. Material: CD4+ T cells sorted from blood, obtained at week 4, from a patient treated with tofacitinib. This TCR was recovered from a human donor with alopecia areata. The chain uses TRBV9 and TRBJ2-3; D possibly corresponds to TRBD2 (6 bases). In DNA form, the CDR3 reads TGTGCCAGCAGCGTAGCCGGGGGAGTCACAGATACGCAGTATTTT. Translated: CASSVAGGVTDTQYF. The full variable domain, completed using reference TRBV9 and TRBJ2-3, is DSGVTQTPKHLITATGQRVTLRCSPRSGDLSVYWYQQSLDQGLQFLIQYYNGEERAKGNILERFSAQQFPDLHSELNLSSLELGDSALYFCASSVAGGVTDTQYFGPGTRLTVL.